The entry that follows covers one TCR beta chain sequence. Its target is not known. As for the donors, each was a healthy bone marrow donor. 13 Jbeta primers and 60 Vbeta primers were used for the PCR. Method: immunoSEQ multiplex PCR; TCRdb's copy keeps in-frame clones and lacks some. The sample holds about 210,000 clones, roughly 82% seen once. The data were obtained in a study of cytomegalovirus exposure and HLA in healthy donors. General study findings and limits: It was shown in a later analysis that HLA-associated TCR beta chains were more clonally expanded than other, equally common chains. The authors considered a cluster of highly shared sequence variants likely to be a sequencing artifact.

The clonotype was recovered from a man in his forties in good health and CMV-seropositive. Specimen: PBMCs.

The CDR3 reads CASSEAFGQGYGYTF. The CDR3, as DNA: TGTGCCAGCAGTGAAGCGTTTGGACAGGGGTATGGCTACACCTTC. The V and J genes are TRBV6-1 and TRBJ1-2, with TRBD1 identical over 9 bases. The germline V gene has CDR1 MNHNS and CDR2 SASEGT. V lost 0 bases, J lost 5 bases, and 4 bases stayed unmatched. The CDR3 sequence is 15 residues long.